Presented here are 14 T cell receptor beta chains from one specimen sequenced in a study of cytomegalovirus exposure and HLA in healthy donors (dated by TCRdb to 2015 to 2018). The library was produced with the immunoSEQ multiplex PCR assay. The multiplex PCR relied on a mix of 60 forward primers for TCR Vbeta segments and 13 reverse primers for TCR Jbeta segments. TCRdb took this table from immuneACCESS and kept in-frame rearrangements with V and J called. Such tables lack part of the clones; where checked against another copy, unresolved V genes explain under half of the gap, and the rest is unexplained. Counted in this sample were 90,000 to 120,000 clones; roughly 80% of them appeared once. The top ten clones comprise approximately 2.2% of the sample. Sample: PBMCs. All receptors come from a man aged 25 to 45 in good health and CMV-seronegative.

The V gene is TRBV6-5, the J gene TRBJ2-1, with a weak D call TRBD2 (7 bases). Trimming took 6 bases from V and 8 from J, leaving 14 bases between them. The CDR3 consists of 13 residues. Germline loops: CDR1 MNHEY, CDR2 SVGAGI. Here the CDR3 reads CASSRLGGHEQFF. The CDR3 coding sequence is TGTGCCAGCAGCCGCCTCGGGGGGCATGAGCAGTTCTTC.

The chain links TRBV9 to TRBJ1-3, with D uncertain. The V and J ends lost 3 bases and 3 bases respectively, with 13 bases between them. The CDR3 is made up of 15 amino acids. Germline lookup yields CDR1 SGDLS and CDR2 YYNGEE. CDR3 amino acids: CASSDPRELGNTIYF. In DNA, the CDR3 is TGTGCCAGCAGCGATCCCCGGGAACTTGGAAACACCATATATTTT.

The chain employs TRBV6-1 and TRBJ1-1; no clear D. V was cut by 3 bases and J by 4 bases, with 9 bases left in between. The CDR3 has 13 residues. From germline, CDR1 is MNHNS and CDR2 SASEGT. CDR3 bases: TGTGCCAGCAGTGATAGTCTCTTCACTGAAGCTTTCTTT. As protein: CASSDSLFTEAFF.

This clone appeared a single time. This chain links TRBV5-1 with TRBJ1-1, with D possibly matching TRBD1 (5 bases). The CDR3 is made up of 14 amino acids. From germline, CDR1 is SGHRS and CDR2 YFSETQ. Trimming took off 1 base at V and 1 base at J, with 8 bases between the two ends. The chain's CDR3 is CASSLQGGNTEAFF. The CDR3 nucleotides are TGCGCCAGCAGCTTGCAGGGCGGGAACACTGAAGCTTTCTTT. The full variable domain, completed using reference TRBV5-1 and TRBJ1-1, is KAGVTQTPRYLIKTRGQQVTLSCSPISGHRSVSWYQQTPGQGLQFLFEYFSETQRNKGNFPGRFSGRQFSNSRSEMNVSTLELGDSALYLCASSLQGGNTEAFFGQGTRLTVV.

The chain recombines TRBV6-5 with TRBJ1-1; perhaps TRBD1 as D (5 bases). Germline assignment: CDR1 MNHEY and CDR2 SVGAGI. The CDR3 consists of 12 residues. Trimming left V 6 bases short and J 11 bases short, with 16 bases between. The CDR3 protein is CASRAGQGAAFF. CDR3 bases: TGTGCCAGCAGGGCCGGTCAGGGCGCGGCTTTCTTT.

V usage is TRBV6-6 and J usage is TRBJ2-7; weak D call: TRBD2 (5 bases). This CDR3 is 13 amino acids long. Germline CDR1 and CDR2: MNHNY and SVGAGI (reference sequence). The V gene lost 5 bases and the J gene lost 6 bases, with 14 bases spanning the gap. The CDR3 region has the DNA TGTGCCAGCAGTAACGGACTTTCCCTCGAGCAGTACTTC. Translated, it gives CASSNGLSLEQYF.

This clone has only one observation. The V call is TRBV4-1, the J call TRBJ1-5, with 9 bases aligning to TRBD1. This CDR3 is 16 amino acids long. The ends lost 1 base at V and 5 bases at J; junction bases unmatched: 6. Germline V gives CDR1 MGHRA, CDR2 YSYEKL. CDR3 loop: CASSQGDRVGDQPQHF. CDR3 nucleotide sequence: TGCGCCAGCAGCCAAGGGGACAGGGTAGGGGATCAGCCCCAGCATTTT.

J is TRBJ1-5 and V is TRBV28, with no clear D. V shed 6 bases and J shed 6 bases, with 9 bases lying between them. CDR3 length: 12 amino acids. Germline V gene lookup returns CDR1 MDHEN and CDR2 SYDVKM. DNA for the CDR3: TGTGCCAGCAGCTGGAGGGCTCAGCCCCAGCATTTT. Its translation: CASSWRAQPQHF.

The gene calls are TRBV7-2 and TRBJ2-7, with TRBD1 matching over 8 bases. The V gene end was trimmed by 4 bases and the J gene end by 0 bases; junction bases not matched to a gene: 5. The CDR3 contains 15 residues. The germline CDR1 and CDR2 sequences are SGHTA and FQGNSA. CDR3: CASSSQGTGSYEQYF. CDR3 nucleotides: TGTGCCAGCAGCTCACAGGGGACAGGCTCCTACGAGCAGTACTTC.

Written as DNA, the CDR3 is TGTGCCAGCAGCTTAGGTGGGGGCAGTATGAATCAGCCCCAGCATTTT. Encoded protein: CASSLGGGSMNQPQHF. The V gene is TRBV7-8, the J gene TRBJ1-5, with a tentative D call TRBD1 (6 bases). This CDR3 spans 16 amino acids. The germline V gene encodes CDR1 SGHVS and CDR2 FQNEAQ. V was trimmed by 1 base and J by 4 bases, leaving 14 bases between them.

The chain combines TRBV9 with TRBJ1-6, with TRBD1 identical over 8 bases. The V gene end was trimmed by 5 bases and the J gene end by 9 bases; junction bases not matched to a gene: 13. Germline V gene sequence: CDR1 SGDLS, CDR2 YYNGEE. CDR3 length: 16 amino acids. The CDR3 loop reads CASSPTTGDVGSPLHF. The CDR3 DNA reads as TGTGCCAGCAGTCCCACGACAGGGGATGTTGGTTCACCCCTCCACTTT.

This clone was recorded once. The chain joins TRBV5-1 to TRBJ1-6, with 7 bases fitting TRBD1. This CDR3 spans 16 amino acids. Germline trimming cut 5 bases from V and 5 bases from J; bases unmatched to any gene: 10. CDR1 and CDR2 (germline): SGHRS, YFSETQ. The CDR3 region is CASRFGGTDNNSPLHF. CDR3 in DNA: TGCGCCAGCAGATTTGGCGGGACAGACAATAATTCACCCCTCCACTTT.

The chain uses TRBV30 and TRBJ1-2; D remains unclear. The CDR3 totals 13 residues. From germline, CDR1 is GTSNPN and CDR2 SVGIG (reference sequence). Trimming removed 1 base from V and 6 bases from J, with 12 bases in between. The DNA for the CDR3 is TGTGCCTGGAGTGGGTGGGCAGGCCATGGCTACACCTTC. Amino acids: CAWSGWAGHGYTF. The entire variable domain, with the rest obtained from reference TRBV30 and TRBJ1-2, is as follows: SQTIHQWPATLVQPVGSPLSLECTVEGTSNPNLYWYRQAAGRGLQLLFYSVGIGQISSEVPQNLSASRPQDRQFILSSKKLLLSDSGFYLCAWSGWAGHGYTFGSGTRLTVV.

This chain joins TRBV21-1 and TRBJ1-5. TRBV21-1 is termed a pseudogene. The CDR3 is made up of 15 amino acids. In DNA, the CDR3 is TGTGCCAGCAGCCCCCAAGGCGGGCCTAGGCAGCCCCAGCATTTT. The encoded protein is CASSPQGGPRQPQHF.